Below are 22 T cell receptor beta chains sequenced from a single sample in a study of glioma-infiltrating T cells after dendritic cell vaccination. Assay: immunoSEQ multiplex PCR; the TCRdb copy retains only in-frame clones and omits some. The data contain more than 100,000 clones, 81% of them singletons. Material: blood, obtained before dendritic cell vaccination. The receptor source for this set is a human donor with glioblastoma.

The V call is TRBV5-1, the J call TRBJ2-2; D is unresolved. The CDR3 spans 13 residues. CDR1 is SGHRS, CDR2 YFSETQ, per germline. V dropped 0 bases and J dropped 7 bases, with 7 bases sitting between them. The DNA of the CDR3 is TGCGCCAGCAGCTTGGACTTCAACGGGGAGCTGTTTTTT. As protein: CASSLDFNGELFF. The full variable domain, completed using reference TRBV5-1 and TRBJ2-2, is KAGVTQTPRYLIKTRGQQVTLSCSPISGHRSVSWYQQTPGQGLQFLFEYFSETQRNKGNFPGRFSGRQFSNSRSEMNVSTLELGDSALYLCASSLDFNGELFFGEGSRLTVL.

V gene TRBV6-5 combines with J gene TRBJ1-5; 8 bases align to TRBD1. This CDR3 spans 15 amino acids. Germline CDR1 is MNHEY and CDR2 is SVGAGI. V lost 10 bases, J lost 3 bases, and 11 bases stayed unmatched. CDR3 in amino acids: CATVPGQVFNQPQHF. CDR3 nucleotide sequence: TGTGCCACCGTACCGGGACAGGTCTTCAATCAGCCCCAGCATTTT.

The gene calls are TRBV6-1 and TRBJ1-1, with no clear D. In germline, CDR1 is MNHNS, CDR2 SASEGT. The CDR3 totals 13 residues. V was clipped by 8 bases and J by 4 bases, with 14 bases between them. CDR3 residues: CASWLEGATEAFF. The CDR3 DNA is TGTGCCAGCTGGCTGGAGGGTGCCACTGAAGCTTTCTTT.

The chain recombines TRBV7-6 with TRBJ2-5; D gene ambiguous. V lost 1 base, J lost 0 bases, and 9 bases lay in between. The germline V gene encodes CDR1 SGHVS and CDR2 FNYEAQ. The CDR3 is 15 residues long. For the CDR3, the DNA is TGTGCCAGCAGCTTAGTCTCTATGGACCAAGAGACCCAGTACTTC. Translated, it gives CASSLVSMDQETQYF.

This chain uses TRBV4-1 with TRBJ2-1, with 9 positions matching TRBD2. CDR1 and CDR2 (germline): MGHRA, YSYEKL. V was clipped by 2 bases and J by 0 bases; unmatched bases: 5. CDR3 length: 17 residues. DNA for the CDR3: TGCGCCAGCAGCCAACTACTAGCGGGCATCTCCTACAATGAGCAGTTCTTC. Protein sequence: CASSQLLAGISYNEQFF.

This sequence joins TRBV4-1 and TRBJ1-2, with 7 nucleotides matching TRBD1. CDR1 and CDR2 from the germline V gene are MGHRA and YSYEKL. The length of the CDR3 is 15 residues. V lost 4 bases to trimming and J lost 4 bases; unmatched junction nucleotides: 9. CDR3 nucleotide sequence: TGCGCCAGCAGCCGCCGAGGACAGGCCCCCTATGGCTACACCTTC. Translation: CASSRRGQAPYGYTF.

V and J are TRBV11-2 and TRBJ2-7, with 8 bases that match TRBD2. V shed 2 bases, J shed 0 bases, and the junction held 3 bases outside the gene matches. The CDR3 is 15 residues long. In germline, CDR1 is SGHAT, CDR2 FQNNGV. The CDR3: CASSLRAGASYEQYF. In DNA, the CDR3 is TGTGCCAGCAGCTTACGAGCGGGGGCCTCCTACGAGCAGTACTTC. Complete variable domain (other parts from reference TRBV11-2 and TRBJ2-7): EAGVAQSPRYKIIEKRQSVAFWCNPISGHATLYWYQQILGQGPKLLIQFQNNGVVDDSQLPKDRFSAERLKGVDSTLKIQPAKLEDSAVYLCASSLRAGASYEQYFGPGTRLTVT.

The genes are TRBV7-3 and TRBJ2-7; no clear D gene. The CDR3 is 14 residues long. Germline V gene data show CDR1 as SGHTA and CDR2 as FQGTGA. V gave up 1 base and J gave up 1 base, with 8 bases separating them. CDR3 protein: CASSLMARSYEQYF. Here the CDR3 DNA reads TGTGCCAGCAGCTTAATGGCCCGATCCTACGAGCAGTACTTC.

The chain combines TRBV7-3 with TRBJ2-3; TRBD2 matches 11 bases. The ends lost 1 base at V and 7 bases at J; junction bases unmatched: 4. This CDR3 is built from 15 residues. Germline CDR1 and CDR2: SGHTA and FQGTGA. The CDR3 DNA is TGTGCCAGCAGCTTAATGGCTAGCGGGGGGAATACGCAGTATTTT. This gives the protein CASSLMASGGNTQYF.

DNA for the CDR3: TGCGCCAGCAGTTCCGGGACTAGCGGGGACGAGCAGTACTTC. Encoded protein: CASSSGTSGDEQYF. The chain is built from TRBV10-2 and TRBJ2-7, with 13 positions matching TRBD2. The V segment lost 5 bases and the J segment 5 bases; nucleotides outside the gene matches: 3. From germline, CDR1 is WSHSY and CDR2 SAAADI. The CDR3 is 14 residues long.

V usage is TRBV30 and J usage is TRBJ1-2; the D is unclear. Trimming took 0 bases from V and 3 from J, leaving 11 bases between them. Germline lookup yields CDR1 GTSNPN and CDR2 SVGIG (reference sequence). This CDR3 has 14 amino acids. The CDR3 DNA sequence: TGTGCCTGGAGTGTGAGTTCTGAGGACTATGGCTACACCTTC. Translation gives CAWSVSSEDYGYTF. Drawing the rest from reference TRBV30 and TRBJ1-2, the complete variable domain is SQTIHQWPATLVQPVGSPLSLECTVEGTSNPNLYWYRQAAGRGLQLLFYSVGIGQISSEVPQNLSASRPQDRQFILSSKKLLLSDSGFYLCAWSVSSEDYGYTFGSGTRLTVV.

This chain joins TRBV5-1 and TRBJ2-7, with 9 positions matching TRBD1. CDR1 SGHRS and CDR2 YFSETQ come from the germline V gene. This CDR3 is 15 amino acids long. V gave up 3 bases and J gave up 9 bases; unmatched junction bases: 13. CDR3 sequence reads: CASSSVDRGLLRQYF. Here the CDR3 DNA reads TGCGCCAGCAGCTCGGTGGACAGGGGACTCCTGAGGCAGTACTTC.

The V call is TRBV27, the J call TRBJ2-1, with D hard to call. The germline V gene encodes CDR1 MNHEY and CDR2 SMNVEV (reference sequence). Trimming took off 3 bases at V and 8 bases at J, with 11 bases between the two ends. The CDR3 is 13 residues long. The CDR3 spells CASSFGAPDEQFF. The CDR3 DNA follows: TGTGCCAGCAGTTTTGGAGCGCCCGATGAGCAGTTCTTC.

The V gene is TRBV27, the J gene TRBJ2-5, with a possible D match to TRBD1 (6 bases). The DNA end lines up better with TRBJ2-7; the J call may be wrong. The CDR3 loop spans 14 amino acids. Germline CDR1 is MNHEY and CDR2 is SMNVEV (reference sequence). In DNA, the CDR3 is TGTGCCAGCAGCCCTGGACAGATCTCCTACGAGCAGTACTTC. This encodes CASSPGQISYEQYF.

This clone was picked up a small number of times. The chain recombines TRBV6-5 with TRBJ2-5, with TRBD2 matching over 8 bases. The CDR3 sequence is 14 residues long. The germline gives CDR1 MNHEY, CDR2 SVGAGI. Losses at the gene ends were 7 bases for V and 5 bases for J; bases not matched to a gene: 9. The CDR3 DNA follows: TGTGCCAGCAATACTCGCGGGGGGAGGGAGACCCAGTACTTC. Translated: CASNTRGGRETQYF.

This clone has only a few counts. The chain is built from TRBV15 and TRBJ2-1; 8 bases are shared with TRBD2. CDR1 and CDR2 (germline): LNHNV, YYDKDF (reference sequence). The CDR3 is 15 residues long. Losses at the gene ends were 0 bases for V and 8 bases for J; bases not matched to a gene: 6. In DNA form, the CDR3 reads TGTGCCACCAGCAGAGACGGGACTAGTCGGGATGAGCAGTTCTTC. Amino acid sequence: CATSRDGTSRDEQFF. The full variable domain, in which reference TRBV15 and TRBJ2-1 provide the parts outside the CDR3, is DAMVIQNPRYQVTQFGKPVTLSCSQTLNHNVMYWYQQKSSQAPKLLFHYYDKDFNNEADTPDNFQSRRPNTSFCFLDIRSPGLGDTAMYLCATSRDGTSRDEQFFGPGTRLTVL.

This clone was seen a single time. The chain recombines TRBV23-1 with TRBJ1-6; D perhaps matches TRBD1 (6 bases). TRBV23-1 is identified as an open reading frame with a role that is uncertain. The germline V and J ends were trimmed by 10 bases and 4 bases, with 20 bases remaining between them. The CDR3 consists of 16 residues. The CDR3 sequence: CANPSPGDLYNSPLHF. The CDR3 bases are TGCGCCAACCCCTCGCCAGGGGACCTATATAATTCACCCCTCCACTTT.

CDR3 loop: CASKVAGGDTQYF. The CDR3 DNA sequence: TGTGCCAGCAAAGTGGCGGGGGGGGATACGCAGTATTTT. The V gene is TRBV6-1, the J gene TRBJ2-3; 9 bases map to TRBD2. The CDR3 extends over 13 amino acids. With V trimmed by 7 bases and J by 6 bases, 5 bases remained unmatched. The germline V gene encodes CDR1 MNHNS and CDR2 SASEGT.

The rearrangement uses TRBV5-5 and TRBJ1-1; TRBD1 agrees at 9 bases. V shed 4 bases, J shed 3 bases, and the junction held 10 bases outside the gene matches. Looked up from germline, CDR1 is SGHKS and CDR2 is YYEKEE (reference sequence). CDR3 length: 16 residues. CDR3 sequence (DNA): TGTGCCAGCAGCGTACAGGGGGCGAAAGCGGACACTGAAGCTTTCTTT. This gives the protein CASSVQGAKADTEAFF.

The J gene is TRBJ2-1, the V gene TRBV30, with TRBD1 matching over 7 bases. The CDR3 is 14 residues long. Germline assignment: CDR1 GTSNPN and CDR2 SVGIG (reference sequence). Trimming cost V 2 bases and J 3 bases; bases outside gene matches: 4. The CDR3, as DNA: TGTGCCTGGAGTACAGGGGAATTCTACAATGAGCAGTTCTTC. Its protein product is CAWSTGEFYNEQFF.

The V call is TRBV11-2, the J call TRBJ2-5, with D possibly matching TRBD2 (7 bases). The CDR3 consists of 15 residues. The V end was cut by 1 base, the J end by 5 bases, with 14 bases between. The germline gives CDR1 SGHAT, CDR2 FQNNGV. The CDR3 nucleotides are TGTGCCAGCAGCTTAGCCGGGGGGCCAGTCGAGACCCAGTACTTC. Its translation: CASSLAGGPVETQYF.

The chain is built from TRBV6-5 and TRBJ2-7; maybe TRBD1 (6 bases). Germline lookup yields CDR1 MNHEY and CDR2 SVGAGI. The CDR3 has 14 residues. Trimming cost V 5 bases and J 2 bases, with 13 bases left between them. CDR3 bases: TGTGCCAGCAGTCGCGACAGGTATGCCTACGAGCAGTACTTC. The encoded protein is CASSRDRYAYEQYF.